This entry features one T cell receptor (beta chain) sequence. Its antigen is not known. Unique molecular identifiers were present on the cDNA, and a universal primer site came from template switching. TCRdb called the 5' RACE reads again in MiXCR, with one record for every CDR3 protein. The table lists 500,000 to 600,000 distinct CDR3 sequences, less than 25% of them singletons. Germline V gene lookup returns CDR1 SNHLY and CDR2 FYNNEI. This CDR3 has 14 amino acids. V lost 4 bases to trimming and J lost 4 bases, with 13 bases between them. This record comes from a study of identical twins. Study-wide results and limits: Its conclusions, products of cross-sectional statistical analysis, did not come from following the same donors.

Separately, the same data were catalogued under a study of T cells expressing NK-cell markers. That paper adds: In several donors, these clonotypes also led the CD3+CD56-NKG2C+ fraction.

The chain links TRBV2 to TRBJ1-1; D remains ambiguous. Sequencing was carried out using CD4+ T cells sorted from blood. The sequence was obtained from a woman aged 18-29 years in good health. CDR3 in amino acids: CASSGALTGTEAFF. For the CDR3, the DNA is TGTGCCAGCAGTGGGGCCCTGACTGGCACTGAAGCTTTCTTT.